The rows below give T cell receptor beta chains drawn from one sample of a study of T cell changes during pregnancy in multiple sclerosis. Some clones are missing from TCRdb's copy, which holds only in-frame ones; the method was immunoSEQ multiplex PCR. The top ten clones hold about 0.6% of a sample with roughly 22,000 clones, roughly 90% of them seen once. The material sequenced was CD4+ T cells from peripheral blood mononuclear cells, taken after pregnancy. These receptors all come from a female donor in good health, enrolled as a control in a pregnancy study. Both conserved end residues are part of each CDR3. D genes are given only for firm matches. The size field is filled for only some rows; it gives once, few, many or a size class.

TRBD2	-	TRBV7-8	TRBJ2-5	CASSHLAGWSETQYF	TGTGCCAGCAGCCACTTAGCGGGGTGGAGTGAGACCCAGTACTTC
-	-	TRBV5-1	TRBJ1-2	CASSYSATPNYGYTF	TGCGCCAGCAGCTATTCCGCGACTCCTAACTATGGCTACACCTTC
-	-	TRBV7-8	TRBJ2-7	CASSALALSSYEQYF	TGTGCCAGCAGCGCTCTAGCGCTAAGCTCCTACGAGCAGTACTTC
TRBD1	-	TRBV30	TRBJ2-2	CAGRDRAGAGELFF	TGTGCCGGTAGAGACAGGGCAGGAGCCGGGGAGCTGTTTTTT
TRBD2	-	TRBV7-3	TRBJ2-1	CASSSGTSEDNEQFF	TGTGCCAGCAGCTCGGGGACTAGCGAAGACAATGAGCAGTTCTTC
TRBD1	-	TRBV4-1	TRBJ1-6	CASSPTGGDSPLHF	TGCGCCAGCAGCCCGACAGGGGGTGATTCACCCCTCCACTTT
TRBD1	once	TRBV6-6	TRBJ2-7	CASNNDRVRNEQYF	TGTGCCAGCAATAACGACAGGGTTCGAAACGAGCAGTACTTC
TRBD1	-	TRBV2	TRBJ2-2	CASSYGRGPPGELFF	TGTGCCAGCAGTTATGGCAGGGGGCCGCCCGGGGAGCTGTTTTTT
TRBD2	-	TRBV9	TRBJ2-1	CASSQSGGAVYNEQFF	TGTGCCAGCAGCCAAAGCGGGGGGGCGGTTTACAATGAGCAGTTCTTC
TRBD1	-	TRBV9	TRBJ2-6	CASSAEITGGRANVLTF	TGTGCCAGCAGCGCAGAGATAACAGGGGGCCGGGCCAACGTCCTGACTTTC